This note documents a single TCR beta chain sequence. Original analysis: Estimated nucleated cell counts came from reference gene primer amplification. Assay used: immunoSEQ multiplex PCR; TCRdb lists only in-frame clones, some missing. V, J and clone size are taken as reported in that table, and D and trimming were inferred from the DNA itself. In the table there are around 67,000 clones, about 83% of which are singletons. The sample is drawn from a study of blood T cell repertoires in COVID-19. The sequenced sample was peripheral blood. The clonotype comes from a man aged 70 or older with acute or convalescent COVID-19.

The CDR3 here is CASSLDRPGSGNTIYF. The CDR3 nucleotides read TGCGCCAGCAGCTTGGACAGGCCCGGCTCTGGAAACACCATATATTTT. The V and J genes are TRBV5-1 and TRBJ1-3, with D maybe TRBD1 (5 bases). The V gene's germline CDR1 is SGHRS and CDR2 YFSETQ. CDR3 length: 16 amino acids. V shed 0 bases and J shed 0 bases, with 10 bases lying between them.